This T cell receptor beta chain comes out of a study of blood T cell repertoires in COVID-19. Study overall: There were acute and convalescent COVID-19 samples, and they came from the United States, Italy and Spain. The cDNA or gDNA used as material had been derived from T cells, B-cell-depleted T cells, or PBMCs.

This CDR3 spans 13 amino acids. The germline V and J ends were trimmed by 4 bases and 3 bases, with 9 bases remaining between them. Germline CDR1 MNHNY, CDR2 SVGAGI (reference sequence). Original handling: The authors estimated nucleated cell counts from reference gene primer amplification. Method: immunoSEQ multiplex PCR; TCRdb's copy keeps in-frame clones and lacks some. Clone size and the V and J calls come from that table; the DNA yielded D and trimming. The repertoire holds about 300,000 clones, with about 83% as singletons. The receptor comes from a woman between 45 and 60 years old with acute or convalescent COVID-19. The sequenced sample consisted of peripheral blood. This chain joins TRBV6-6 and TRBJ1-2, with TRBD1 as a possible D gene (5 bases). In DNA, the CDR3 is TGTGCCAGCAGTTCCCAGGGCGACTATGGCTACACCTTC. Encoded protein: CASSSQGDYGYTF.